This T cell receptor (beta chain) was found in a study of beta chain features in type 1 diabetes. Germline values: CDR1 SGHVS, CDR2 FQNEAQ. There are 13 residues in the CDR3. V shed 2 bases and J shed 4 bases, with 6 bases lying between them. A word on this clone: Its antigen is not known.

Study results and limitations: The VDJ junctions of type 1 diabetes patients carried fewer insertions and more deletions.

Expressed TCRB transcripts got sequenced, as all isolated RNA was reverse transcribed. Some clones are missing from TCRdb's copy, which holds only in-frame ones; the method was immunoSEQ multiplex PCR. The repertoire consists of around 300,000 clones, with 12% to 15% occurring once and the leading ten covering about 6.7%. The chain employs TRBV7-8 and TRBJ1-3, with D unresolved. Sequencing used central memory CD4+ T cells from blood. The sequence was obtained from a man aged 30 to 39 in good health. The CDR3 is CASSLSRGNTIYF. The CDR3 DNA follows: TGTGCCAGCAGCTTAAGCAGAGGAAACACCATATATTTT.